Each of the 7 T cell receptor beta chains below was sequenced from the same sample in a study of blood T cell repertoires in COVID-19. Profiled with immunoSEQ multiplex PCR; TCRdb holds only in-frame clones, not every one. This sample has 250,000 to 300,000 clones, with approximately 88% found just once. Sequencing was done on a sample of peripheral blood. Every receptor here comes from a man aged 45 to 65 with acute or convalescent COVID-19.

The chain employs TRBV3-1 (or the pseudogene TRBV3-2) and TRBJ1-2, with D uncertain. This CDR3 contains 13 residues. V lost 1 base and J lost 7, with 10 bases in between. Germline assignment: CDR1 LGHDT and CDR2 YNNKEL (reference sequence). The CDR3 is CASSQGPRGGYTF. The CDR3 DNA sequence: TGTGCCAGCAGCCAAGGCCCACGGGGTGGCTACACCTTC.

The chain joins TRBV9 to TRBJ1-4; D possibly corresponds to TRBD1 (6 bases). With 2 bases removed from V and 8 bases from J, the gap between germline ends came to 13 bases. CDR1 is SGDLS, CDR2 YYNGEE, per germline. The CDR3 contains 14 residues. The CDR3 DNA follows: TGTGCCAGCAGCGTGGGGGGGGCTGGCGAAAAACTGTTTTTT. Its protein is CASSVGGAGEKLFF.

This rearrangement joins TRBV19 to TRBJ2-5; maybe TRBD1 (6 bases). With 5 bases removed from V and 0 bases from J, the gap between germline ends came to 16 bases. The germline V gene encodes CDR1 LNHDA and CDR2 SQIVND (reference sequence). The CDR3 consists of 16 residues. CDR3 in DNA: TGTGCCAGTAGTCCTAGACAGGTCCTGTACCAAGAGACCCAGTACTTC. This translates into CASSPRQVLYQETQYF.

The DNA for the CDR3 is TGTGCCAGCAGCTTAGAGCATACAGGGGGGGTATACAATGAGCAGTTCTTC. This sequence encodes CASSLEHTGGVYNEQFF. The gene calls are TRBV7-6 and TRBJ2-1; possibly TRBD1 for D (8 bases). Trimming removed 1 base from V and 4 bases from J, with 17 bases in between. The CDR3 has 17 residues. Per the germline V gene, CDR1 is SGHVS and CDR2 is FNYEAQ. Looking up the rest from reference TRBV7-6 and TRBJ2-1 gives the full variable domain: GAGVSQSPRYKVTKRGQDVALRCDPISGHVSLYWYRQALGQGPEFLTYFNYEAQQDKSGLPNDRFSAERPEGSISTLTIQRTEQRDSAMYRCASSLEHTGGVYNEQFFGPGTRLTVL.

The chain is built from TRBV19 and TRBJ1-4, with 10 bases identical to TRBD1. Germline-derived CDR1 and CDR2 are LNHDA and SQIVND (reference sequence). J lost 3 bases, V lost 5 bases, and 9 bases had no gene match. The CDR3 length is 17 residues. The DNA for the CDR3 is TGTGCCAGTAGTGTGAGGACAGGGGGTGCCTCTAATGAAAAACTGTTTTTT. It is translated as CASSVRTGGASNEKLFF.

The gene calls are TRBV5-8 and TRBJ1-5; D is unresolved. CDR3 length equals 14 residues. Between the trimmed V and J ends, which lost 4 bases and 4 bases, there was a span of 12 bases. The V gene's germline CDR1 is SGHTS and CDR2 YDEGEE. CDR3 sequence reads: CASSPRVGNQPQHF. DNA for the CDR3: TGTGCCAGCAGCCCCCGGGTTGGGAATCAGCCCCAGCATTTT.

This clone was counted a single time. The chain combines TRBV30 with TRBJ1-1, with 10 bases lining up with TRBD1. The CDR3 is made up of 13 amino acids. Germline CDR1 GTSNPN, CDR2 SVGIG (reference sequence). Trimming removed 1 base from V and 10 bases from J; junction bases left unmatched: 6. The CDR3 region is CAWSGQGANPAFF. In DNA form, the CDR3 reads TGTGCCTGGAGTGGACAGGGGGCCAACCCAGCTTTCTTT.